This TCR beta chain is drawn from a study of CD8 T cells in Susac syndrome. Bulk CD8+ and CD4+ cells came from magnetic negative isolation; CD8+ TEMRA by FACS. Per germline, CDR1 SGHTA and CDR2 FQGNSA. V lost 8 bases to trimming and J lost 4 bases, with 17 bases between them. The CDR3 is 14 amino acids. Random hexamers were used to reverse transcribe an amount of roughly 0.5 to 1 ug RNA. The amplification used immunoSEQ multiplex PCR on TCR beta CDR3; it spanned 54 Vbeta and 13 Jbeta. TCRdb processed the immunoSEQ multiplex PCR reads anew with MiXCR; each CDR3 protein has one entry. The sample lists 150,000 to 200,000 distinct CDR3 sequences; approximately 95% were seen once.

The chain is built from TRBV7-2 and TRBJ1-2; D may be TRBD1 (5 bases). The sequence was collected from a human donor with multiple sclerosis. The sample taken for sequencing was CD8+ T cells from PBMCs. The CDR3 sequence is CASAGPANVYGYTF. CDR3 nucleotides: TGTGCCAGCGCGGGGCCCGCGAATGTCTATGGCTACACCTTC.